The TCR beta chain described here comes from a study of persistence of HIV-infected CD4 T cells. Findings and limits, study-wide: Degenerate expanded CDR3beta sequences were enriched among CMV- and Gag-responding cells.

The CDR3 runs 14 residues. Germline V gene lookup returns CDR1 MNHEY and CDR2 SMNVEV (reference sequence). The V end was cut by 2 bases, the J end by 2 bases, with 9 bases between. Nonspecific anti-CD3/anti-CD28 bead stimulation represents the broad CD4+ T cell repertoire. Responding CD4+ T cells were sorted by upregulation of both CD40 ligand and CD69. Donors were HIV-1-infected adults who began suppressive ART during chronic infection. Sequencing used immunoSEQ version 4 in survey mode. Template was genomic DNA at 10 ng/uL, with up to about 1 ug used per sample. The repertoire was sequenced with immunoSEQ multiplex PCR; TCRdb's copy has only in-frame clones and lacks some. The sample includes 30,000 to 45,000 clones, about 91% seen only once; the top ten take about 1.3%. Regarding this clone: The antigen remains unidentified.

V usage is TRBV27 and J usage is TRBJ2-5; D is unresolved. Sample: CD4+ T cells sorted from PBMCs after approximately 20-hour stimulation, taken from a patient who received antiretroviral therapy. The TCR originated in an adult man with HIV who was CMV-seropositive. In nucleotides, the CDR3 is TGTGCCAGCAGTTTACTGGCAGCGCAAGAGACCCAGTACTTC. This sequence encodes CASSLLAAQETQYF.